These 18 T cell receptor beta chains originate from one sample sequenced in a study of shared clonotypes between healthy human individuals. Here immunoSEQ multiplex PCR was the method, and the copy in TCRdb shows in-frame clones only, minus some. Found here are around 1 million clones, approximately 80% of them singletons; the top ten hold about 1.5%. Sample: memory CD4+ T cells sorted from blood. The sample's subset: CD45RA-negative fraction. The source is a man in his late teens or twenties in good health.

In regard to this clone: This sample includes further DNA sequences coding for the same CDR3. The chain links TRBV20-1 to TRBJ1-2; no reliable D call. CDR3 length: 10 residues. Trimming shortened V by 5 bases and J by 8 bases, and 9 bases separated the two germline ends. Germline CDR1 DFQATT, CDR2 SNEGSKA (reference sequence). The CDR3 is CSAWTAGYTF. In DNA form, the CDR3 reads TGCAGTGCTTGGACGGCGGGCTACACCTTC.

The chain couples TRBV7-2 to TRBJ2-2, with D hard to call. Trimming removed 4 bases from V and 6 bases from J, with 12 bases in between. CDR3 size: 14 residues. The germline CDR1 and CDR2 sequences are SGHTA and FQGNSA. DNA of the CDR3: TGTGCCAGCAGCTCCGGGCCCAGTTCCGGGGAGCTGTTTTTT. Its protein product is CASSSGPSSGELFF.

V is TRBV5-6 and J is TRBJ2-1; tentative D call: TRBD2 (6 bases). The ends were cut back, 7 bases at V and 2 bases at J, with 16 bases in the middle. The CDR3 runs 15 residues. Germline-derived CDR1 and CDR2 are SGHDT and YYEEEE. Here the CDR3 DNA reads TGTGCCAGCGTTCGGGAGAACAGTCCCTACAATGAGCAGTTCTTC. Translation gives CASVRENSPYNEQFF.

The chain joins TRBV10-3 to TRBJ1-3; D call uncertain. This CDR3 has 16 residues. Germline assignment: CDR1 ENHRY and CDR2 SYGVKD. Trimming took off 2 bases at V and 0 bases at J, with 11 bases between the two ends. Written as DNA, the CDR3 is TGTGCCATCAGTGAGCGAATCGGAATCTCTGGAAACACCATATATTTT. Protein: CAISERIGISGNTIYF.

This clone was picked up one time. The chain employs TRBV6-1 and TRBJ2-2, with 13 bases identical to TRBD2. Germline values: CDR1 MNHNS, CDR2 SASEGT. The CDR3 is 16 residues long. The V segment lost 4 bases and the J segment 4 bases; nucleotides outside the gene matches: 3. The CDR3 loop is CASSVGLAGFTGELFF. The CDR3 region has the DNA TGTGCCAGCAGTGTGGGACTAGCGGGATTCACCGGGGAGCTGTTTTTT.

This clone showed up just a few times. This CDR3 reads CSVGPRGTNTEAFF. CDR3 DNA sequence: TGCAGCGTTGGCCCCCGCGGGACGAACACTGAAGCTTTCTTT. The J gene is TRBJ1-1, the V gene TRBV29-1, with D perhaps matching TRBD1 (5 bases). V was shortened by 4 bases and J by 1 base, with 13 bases between the two germline ends. Germline V gene data show CDR1 as SQVTM and CDR2 as ANQGSEA. This CDR3 has 14 amino acids. The whole variable domain, filled in from reference TRBV29-1 and TRBJ1-1, reads SAVISQKPSRDICQRGTSLTIQCQVDSQVTMMFWYRQQPGQSLTLIATANQGSEATYESGFVIDKFPISRPNLTFSTLTVSNMSPEDSSIYLCSVGPRGTNTEAFFGQGTRLTVV.

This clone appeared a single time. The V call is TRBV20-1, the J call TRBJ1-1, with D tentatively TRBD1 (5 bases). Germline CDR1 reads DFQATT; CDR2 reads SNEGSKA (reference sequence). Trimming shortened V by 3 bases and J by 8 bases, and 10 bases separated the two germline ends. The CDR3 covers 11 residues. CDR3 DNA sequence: TGCAGTGCTAGCGGGCAGGGAGAAGCTTTCTTT. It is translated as CSASGQGEAFF.

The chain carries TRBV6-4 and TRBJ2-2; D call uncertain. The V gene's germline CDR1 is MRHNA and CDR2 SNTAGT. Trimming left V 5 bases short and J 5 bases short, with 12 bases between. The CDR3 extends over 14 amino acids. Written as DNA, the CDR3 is TGTGCCAGCAGTCCCTTCGAACGGACCGGGGAGCTGTTTTTT. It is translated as CASSPFERTGELFF.

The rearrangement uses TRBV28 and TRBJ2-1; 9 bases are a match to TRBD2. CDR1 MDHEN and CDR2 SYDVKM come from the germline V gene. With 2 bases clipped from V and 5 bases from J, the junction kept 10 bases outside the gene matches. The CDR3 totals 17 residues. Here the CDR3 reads CASSLPSGVLDNNEQFF. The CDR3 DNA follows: TGTGCCAGCAGTTTACCTAGCGGGGTCCTAGACAACAATGAGCAGTTCTTC.

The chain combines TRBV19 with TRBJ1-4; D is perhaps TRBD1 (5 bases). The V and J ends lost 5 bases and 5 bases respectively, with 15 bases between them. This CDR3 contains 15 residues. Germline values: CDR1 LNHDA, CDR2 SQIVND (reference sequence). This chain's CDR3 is CASSAPGSLNEKLFF. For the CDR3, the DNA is TGTGCCAGTAGTGCCCCAGGGTCGTTGAATGAAAAACTGTTTTTT.

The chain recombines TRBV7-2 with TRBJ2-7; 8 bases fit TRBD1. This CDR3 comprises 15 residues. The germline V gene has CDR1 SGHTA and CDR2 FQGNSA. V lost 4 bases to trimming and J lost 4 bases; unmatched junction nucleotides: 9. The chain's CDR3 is CASSYAGTGVYEQYF. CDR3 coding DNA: TGTGCCAGCAGCTATGCCGGGACAGGTGTTTACGAGCAGTACTTC.

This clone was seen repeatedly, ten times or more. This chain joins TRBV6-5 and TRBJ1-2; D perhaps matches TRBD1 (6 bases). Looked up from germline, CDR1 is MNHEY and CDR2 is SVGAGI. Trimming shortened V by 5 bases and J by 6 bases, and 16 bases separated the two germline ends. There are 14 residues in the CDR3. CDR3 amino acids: CASSRQGQVDGYTF. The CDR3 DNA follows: TGTGCCAGCAGTCGGCAGGGGCAAGTAGATGGCTACACCTTC.

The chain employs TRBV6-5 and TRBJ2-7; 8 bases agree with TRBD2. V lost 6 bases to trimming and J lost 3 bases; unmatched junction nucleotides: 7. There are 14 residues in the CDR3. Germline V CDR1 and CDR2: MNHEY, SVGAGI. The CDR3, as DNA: TGTGCCAGCAGACCGGGGGGGGTTGACTACGAGCAGTACTTC. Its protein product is CASRPGGVDYEQYF.

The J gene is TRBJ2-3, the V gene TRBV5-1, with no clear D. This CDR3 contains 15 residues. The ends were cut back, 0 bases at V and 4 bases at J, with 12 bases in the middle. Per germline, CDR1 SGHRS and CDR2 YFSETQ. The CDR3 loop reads CASSLDGRRADTQYF. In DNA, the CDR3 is TGCGCCAGCAGCTTGGATGGACGGCGCGCAGATACGCAGTATTTT.

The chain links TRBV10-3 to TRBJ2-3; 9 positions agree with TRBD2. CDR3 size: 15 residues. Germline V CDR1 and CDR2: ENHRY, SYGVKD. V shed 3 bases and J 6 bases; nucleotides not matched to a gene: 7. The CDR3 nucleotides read TGTGCCATCAGTGAATCTAGCGGGATCCAGGATACGCAGTATTTT. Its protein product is CAISESSGIQDTQYF.

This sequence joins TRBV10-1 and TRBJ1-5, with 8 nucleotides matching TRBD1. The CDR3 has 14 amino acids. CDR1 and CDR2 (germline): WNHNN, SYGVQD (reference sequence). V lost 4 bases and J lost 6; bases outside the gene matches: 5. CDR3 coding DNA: TGCGCCAGCAGTGCAGGGGGCCGGGCTCAGCCCCAGCATTTT. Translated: CASSAGGRAQPQHF.

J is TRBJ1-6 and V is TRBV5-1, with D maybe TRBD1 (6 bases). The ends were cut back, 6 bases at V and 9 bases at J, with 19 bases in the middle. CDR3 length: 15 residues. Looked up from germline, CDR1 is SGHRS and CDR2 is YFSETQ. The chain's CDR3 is CASTPGSQGTSPLHF. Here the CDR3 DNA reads TGCGCCAGCACCCCCGGGAGCCAGGGGACTTCACCCCTCCACTTT.

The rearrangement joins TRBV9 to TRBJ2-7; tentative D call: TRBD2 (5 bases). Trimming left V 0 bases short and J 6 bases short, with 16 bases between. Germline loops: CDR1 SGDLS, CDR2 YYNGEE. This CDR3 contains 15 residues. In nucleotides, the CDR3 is TGTGCCAGCAGCGTAGTTTATGGAACTAGACCCGAGCAGTACTTC. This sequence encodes CASSVVYGTRPEQYF. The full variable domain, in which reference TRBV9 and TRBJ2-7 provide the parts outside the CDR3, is DSGVTQTPKHLITATGQRVTLRCSPRSGDLSVYWYQQSLDQGLQFLIQYYNGEERAKGNILERFSAQQFPDLHSELNLSSLELGDSALYFCASSVVYGTRPEQYFGPGTRLTVT.